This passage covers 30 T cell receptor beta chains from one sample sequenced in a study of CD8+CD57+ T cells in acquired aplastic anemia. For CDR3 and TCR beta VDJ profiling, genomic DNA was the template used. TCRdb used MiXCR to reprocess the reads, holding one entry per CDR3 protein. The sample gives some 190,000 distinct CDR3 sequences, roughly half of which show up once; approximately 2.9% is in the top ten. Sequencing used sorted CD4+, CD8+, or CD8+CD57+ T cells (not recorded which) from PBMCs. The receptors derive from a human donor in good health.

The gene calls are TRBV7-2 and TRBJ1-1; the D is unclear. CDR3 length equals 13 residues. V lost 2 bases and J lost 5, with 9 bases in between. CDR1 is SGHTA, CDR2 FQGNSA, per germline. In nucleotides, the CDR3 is TGTGCCAGCAGCTTATCCGATGGTACTGAAGCTTTCTTT. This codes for CASSLSDGTEAFF. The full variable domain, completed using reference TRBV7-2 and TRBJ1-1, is GAGVSQSPSNKVTEKGKDVELRCDPISGHTALYWYRQSLGQGLEFLIYFQGNSAPDKSGLPSDRFSAERTGGSVSTLTIQRTQQEDSAVYLCASSLSDGTEAFFGQGTRLTVV.

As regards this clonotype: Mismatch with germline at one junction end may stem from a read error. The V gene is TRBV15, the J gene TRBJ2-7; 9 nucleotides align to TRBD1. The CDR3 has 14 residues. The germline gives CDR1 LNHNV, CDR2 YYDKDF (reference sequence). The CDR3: CATSGRDRDYEQHF. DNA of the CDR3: TGTGCCACCAGCGGCCGGGACAGGGACTACGAGCAGCACTTC.

CDR3 DNA: TGTGCCAGCAGCCGGAGTGATTACAATGAGCAGTTCTTC. Encoded protein: CASSRSDYNEQFF. The chain has TRBV7-3 and TRBJ2-1; D gene unclear. Germline loops: CDR1 SGHTA, CDR2 FQGTGA. Deletions cut 5 bases from V and 4 bases from J, with 9 bases between. This CDR3 has 13 residues.

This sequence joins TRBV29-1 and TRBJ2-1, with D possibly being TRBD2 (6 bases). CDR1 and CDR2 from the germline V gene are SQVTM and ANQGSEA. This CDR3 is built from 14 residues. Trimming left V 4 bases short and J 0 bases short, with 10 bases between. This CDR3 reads CSVGGVLSYNEQFF. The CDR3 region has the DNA TGCAGCGTTGGCGGGGTGCTCTCCTACAATGAGCAGTTCTTC.

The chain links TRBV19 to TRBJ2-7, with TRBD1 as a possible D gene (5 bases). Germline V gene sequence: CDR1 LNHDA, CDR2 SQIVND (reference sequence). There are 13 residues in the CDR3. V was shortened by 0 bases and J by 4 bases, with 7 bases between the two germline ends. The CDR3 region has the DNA TGTGCCAGTAGTATAGATAGGGGTTACGAGCAGTACTTC. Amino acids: CASSIDRGYEQYF.

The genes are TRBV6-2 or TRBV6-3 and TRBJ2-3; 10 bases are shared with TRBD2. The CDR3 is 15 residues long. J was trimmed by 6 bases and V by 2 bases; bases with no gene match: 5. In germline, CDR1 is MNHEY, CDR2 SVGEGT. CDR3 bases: TGTGCCAGCAGTTACCCGGGACTAGCGACCGATACGCAGTATTTT. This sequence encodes CASSYPGLATDTQYF.

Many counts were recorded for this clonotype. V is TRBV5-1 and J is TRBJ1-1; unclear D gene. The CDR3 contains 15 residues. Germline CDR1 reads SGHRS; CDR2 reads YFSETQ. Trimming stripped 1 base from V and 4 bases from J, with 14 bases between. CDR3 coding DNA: TGCGCCAGCAGCTTGCGGGTGTCCGCGGTCACTGAAGCTTTCTTT. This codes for CASSLRVSAVTEAFF.

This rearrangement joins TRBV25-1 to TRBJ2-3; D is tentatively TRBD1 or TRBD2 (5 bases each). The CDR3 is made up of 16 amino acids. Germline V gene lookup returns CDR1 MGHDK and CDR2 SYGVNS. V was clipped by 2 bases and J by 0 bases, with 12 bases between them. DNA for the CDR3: TGTGCCAGCAGTGAAGGGAGAGGGGTTAGCACAGATACGCAGTATTTT. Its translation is CASSEGRGVSTDTQYF.

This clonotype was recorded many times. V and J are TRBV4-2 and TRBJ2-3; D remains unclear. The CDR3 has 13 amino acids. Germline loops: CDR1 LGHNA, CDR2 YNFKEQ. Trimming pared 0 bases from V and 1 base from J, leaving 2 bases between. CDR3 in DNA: TGTGCCAGCAGCCAAGACCGCACAGATACGCAGTATTTT. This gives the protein CASSQDRTDTQYF.

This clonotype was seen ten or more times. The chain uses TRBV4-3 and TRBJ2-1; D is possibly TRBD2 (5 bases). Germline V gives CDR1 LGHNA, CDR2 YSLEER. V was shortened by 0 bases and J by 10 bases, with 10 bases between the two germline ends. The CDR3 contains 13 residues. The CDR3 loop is CASSQDSRGEQFF. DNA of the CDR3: TGCGCCAGCAGCCAAGATAGCCGAGGGGAGCAGTTCTTC.

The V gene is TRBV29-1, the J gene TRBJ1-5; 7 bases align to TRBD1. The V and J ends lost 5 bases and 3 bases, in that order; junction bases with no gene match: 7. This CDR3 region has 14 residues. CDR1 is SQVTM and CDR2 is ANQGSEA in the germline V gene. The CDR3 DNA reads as TGCAGCGTTTGGACAGGAATGTACAATCAGCCCCAGCATTTT. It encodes CSVWTGMYNQPQHF.

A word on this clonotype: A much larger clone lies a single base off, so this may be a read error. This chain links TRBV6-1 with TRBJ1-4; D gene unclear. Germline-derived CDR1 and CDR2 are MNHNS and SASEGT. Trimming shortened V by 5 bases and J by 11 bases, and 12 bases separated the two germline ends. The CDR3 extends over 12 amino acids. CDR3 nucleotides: TGTGCCAGCAGTCCCCAGTGGGCGAAACTGTTTTTT. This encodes CASSPQWAKLFF.

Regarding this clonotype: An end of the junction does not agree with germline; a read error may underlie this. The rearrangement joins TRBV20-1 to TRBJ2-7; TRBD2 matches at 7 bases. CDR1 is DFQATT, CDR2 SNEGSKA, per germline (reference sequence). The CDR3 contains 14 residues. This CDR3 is CNATRAGVSNEQYF. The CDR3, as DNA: TGCAATGCTACCCGGGCGGGAGTGTCTAACGAGCAGTACTTC.

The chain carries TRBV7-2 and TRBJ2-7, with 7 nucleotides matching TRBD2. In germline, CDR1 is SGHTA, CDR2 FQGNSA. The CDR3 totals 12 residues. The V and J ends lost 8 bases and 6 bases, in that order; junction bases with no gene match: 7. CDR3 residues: CASHHGGSEQYF. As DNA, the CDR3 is TGTGCCAGCCACCACGGGGGGTCCGAGCAGTACTTC. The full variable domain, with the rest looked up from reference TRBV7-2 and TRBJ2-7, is GAGVSQSPSNKVTEKGKDVELRCDPISGHTALYWYRQSLGQGLEFLIYFQGNSAPDKSGLPSDRFSAERTGGSVSTLTIQRTQQEDSAVYLCASHHGGSEQYFGPGTRLTVT.

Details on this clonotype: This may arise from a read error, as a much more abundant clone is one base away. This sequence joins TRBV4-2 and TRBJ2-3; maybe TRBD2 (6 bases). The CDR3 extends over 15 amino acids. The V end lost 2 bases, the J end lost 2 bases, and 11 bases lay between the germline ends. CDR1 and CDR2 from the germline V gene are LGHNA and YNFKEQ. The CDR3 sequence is CASSQYRTTTDTQYF. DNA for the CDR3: TGTGCCAGCAGCCAATATCGGACTACCACAGATACGCAGTATTTT.

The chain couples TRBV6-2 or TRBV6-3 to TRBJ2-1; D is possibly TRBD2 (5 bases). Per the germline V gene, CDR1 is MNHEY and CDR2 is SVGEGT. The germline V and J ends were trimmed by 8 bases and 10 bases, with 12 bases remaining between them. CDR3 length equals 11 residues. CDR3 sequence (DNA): TGTGCCAGCCGACGAGAGGGCGAGCAGTTCTTC. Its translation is CASRREGEQFF.

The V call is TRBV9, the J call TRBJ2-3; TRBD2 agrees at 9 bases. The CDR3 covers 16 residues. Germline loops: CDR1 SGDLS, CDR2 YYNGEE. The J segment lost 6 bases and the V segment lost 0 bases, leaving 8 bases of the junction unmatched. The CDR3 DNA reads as TGTGCCAGCAGCGTAGTTCGGTCTAGCGGGATGGATACGCAGTATTTT. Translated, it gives CASSVVRSSGMDTQYF.

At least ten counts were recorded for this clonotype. The CDR3 region is CSAPGDSFTDTQYF. The CDR3 coding sequence is TGCAGTGCTCCAGGGGACTCCTTCACAGATACGCAGTATTTT. This chain connects TRBV20-1 to TRBJ2-3; D possibly uses TRBD1 or TRBD2 (6 bases each). The CDR3 consists of 14 residues. Per germline, CDR1 DFQATT and CDR2 SNEGSKA (reference sequence). Trimming pared 5 bases from V and 2 bases from J, leaving 14 bases between.

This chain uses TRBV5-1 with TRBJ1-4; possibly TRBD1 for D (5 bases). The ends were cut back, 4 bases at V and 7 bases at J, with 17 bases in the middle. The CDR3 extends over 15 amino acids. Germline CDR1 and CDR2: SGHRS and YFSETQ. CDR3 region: CASSRGSMGTEKLFF. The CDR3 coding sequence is TGCGCCAGCAGCCGAGGGTCGATGGGGACTGAAAAACTGTTTTTT.

The CDR3 loop is CASSYGIEGGELFF. In DNA, the CDR3 is TGTGCCAGCAGCTACGGTATCGAGGGCGGGGAGCTGTTTTTT. The chain uses TRBV7-3 and TRBJ2-2; D is possibly TRBD2 (5 bases). Trimming shortened V by 4 bases and J by 7 bases, and 13 bases separated the two germline ends. Germline CDR1 reads SGHTA; CDR2 reads FQGTGA. The CDR3 spans 14 residues.

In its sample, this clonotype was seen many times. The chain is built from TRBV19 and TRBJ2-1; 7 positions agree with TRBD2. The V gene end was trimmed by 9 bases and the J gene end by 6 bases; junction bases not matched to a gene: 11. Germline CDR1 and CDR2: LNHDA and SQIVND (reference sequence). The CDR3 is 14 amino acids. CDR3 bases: TGTGCCAGCTCTGGGTCAGCGGGAAGCAATGAGCAGTTCTTC. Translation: CASSGSAGSNEQFF.

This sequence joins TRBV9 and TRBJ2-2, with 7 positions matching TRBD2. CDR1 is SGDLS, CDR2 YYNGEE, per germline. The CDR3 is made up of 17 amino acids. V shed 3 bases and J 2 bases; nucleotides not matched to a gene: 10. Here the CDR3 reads CASSDSGTTKNTGELFF. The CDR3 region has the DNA TGTGCCAGCAGCGACTCCGGGACTACTAAAAACACCGGGGAGCTGTTTTTT.

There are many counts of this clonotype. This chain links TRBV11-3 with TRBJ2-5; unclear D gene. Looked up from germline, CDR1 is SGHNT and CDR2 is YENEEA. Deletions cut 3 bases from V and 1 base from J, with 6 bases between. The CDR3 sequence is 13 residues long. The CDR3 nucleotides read TGTGCCAGCAGCTTCACTTTCCAAGAGACCCAGTACTTC. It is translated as CASSFTFQETQYF.

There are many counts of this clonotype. CDR3 residues: CATSRDVGRSRLAFF. The CDR3 nucleotides read TGTGCCACCAGCAGAGATGTAGGTAGGAGCAGGCTGGCTTTCTTT. The chain carries TRBV15 and TRBJ1-1; D not resolved. Germline CDR1 LNHNV, CDR2 YYDKDF (reference sequence). V was pared by 0 bases and J by 11 bases, with 19 bases between. The CDR3 runs to 15 residues.

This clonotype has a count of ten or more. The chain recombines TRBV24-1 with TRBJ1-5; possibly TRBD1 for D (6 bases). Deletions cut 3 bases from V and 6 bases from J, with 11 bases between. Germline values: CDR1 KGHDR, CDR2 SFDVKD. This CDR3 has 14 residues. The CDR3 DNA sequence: TGTGCCACCAGTGATCCCACAGGGATTCAGCCCCAGCATTTT. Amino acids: CATSDPTGIQPQHF.

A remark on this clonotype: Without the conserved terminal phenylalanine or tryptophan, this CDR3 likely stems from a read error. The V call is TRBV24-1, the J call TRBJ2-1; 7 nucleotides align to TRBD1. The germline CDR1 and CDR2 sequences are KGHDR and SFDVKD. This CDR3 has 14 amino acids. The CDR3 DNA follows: TGTGCCACCGGTGATCCCGACAGGGTTCGTGAGCAGTTCTAC. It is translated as CATGDPDRVREQFY.

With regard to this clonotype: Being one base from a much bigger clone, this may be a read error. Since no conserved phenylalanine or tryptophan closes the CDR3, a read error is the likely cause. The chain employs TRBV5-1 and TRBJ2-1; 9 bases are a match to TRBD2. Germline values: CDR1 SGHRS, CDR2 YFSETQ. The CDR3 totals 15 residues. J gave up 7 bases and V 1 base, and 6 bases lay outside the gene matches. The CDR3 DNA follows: TGCGCCAGCAGCTTGCCTAGCGGGAACGCTAATGAGCAGTTCCTC. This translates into CASSLPSGNANEQFL.

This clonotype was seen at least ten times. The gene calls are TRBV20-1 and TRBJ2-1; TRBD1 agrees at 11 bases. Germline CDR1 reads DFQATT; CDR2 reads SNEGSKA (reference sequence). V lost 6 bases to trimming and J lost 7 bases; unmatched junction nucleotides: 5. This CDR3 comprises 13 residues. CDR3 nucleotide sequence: TGCAGTGCAAGCCGGGACAGGGGGAATGAGCAGTTCTTC. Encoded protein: CSASRDRGNEQFF.

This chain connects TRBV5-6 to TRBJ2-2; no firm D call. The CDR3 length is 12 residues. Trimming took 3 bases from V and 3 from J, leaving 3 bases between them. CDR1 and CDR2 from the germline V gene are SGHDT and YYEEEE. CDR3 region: CASSSYTGELFF. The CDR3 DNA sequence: TGTGCCAGCAGCTCATACACCGGGGAGCTGTTTTTT.

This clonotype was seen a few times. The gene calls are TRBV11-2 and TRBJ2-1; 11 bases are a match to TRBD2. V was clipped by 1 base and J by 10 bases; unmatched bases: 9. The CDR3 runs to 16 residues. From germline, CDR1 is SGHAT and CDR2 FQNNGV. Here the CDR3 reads CASSLGLAGRLGEQFF. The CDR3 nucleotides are TGTGCCAGCAGCTTAGGACTAGCGGGACGACTAGGGGAGCAGTTCTTC.